This T cell receptor (beta chain) was captured by sequencing in a study of cytomegalovirus exposure and HLA in healthy donors. About this clone: Its antigen remains unidentified.

Unmatched junction bases numbered 9, after V lost 3 bases and J lost 16 bases. CDR3 size: 14 residues. Germline loops: CDR1 MDHEN, CDR2 SYDVKM. The study ran its PCR with 60 Vbeta and 13 Jbeta primers. Libraries were prepared by immunoSEQ multiplex PCR; TCRdb keeps only in-frame clonotypes and omits some of them. The sample holds about 140,000 clones; just under 80% are singletons and the top ten take about 4.9%. Broader study findings: Earlier findings revealed that most TCR beta V segments proved productive either about 90% or about 30% of the time. Usually a TCR sequence was rare, but some public TCRs were found in many donors. TCR beta chains numbering about 160 were designated cytomegalovirus-associated.

The sequenced sample consisted of PBMCs. The rearrangement uses TRBV28 and TRBJ2-1, with 13 bases that match TRBD2. The sequence was obtained from a man aged 25-45 years in good health. CDR3 sequence reads: CASSLVLAGGPGFF. The DNA of the CDR3 is TGTGCCAGCAGTTTGGTACTAGCGGGAGGGCCGGGTTTCTTC.